This T cell receptor (beta chain) was identified during a study of molecular identifiers for immune sequencing clone quantification. Methods described previously were used for bulk TCR libraries, and listed TCR primers were applied. TCRdb analysed the PCR reads with MiXCR anew, one entry per CDR3 protein. The table records under 650,000 distinct CDR3 sequences, less than 20% of them present only once. In this sample, this clonotype turned up a few times. The CDR3 covers 13 residues. CDR1 and CDR2 from the germline V gene are SGHTA and FQGTGA. Trimming took 3 bases from V and 5 from J; bases not matched to a gene: 2.

The receptor comes from a human donor in good health. Some libraries in this study had Jurkat cell RNA spiked in. This sequence joins TRBV7-3 and TRBJ2-5; 8 bases are a match to TRBD2. The specimen was naive CD8+ T cells from blood, with Jurkat cell RNA spiked in. As for subset: FACS-sorted CD8+CD4-CCR7+CD45RA+ naive T cells. CDR3 DNA sequence: TGTGCCAGCAGCTTCGCGGGAGGTGAGACCCAGTACTTC. Protein sequence: CASSFAGGETQYF.